These T cell receptor beta chains were read from a single sample in a study of blood T cell repertoires in COVID-19. This table comes from immunoSEQ multiplex PCR, and its TCRdb copy is limited to in-frame clones, with some not included. Of hundreds of thousands of clones in the sample, just under 90% were seen once. The sequenced material came from peripheral blood. All receptors derive from a man aged 55 to 69 who had recovered from COVID-19. The CDR3 runs from the conserved cysteine through the conserved F or W. D genes are given only for firm matches. Size is stated for part of the rows, as once, few or many counts, or as a class when the clone is expanded.

j_call,clone_size,v_call,d_call,cdr3_aa,cdr3_nt
TRBJ2-7,few,TRBV5-1,TRBD2,CASSLGLAGVLEQYF,TGCGCCAGCAGCTTGGGACTAGCGGGAGTCCTCGAGCAGTACTTC
TRBJ1-5,.,TRBV2,.,CASSERGGVGNQPQHF,TGTGCCAGCAGTGAAAGAGGCGGGGTTGGCAATCAGCCCCAGCATTTT
TRBJ2-7,.,TRBV6-2/TRBV6-3,.,CASSSSSYEQYF,TGTGCCAGCAGTTCGAGCTCCTACGAGCAGTACTTC
TRBJ2-7,.,TRBV11-2,.,CASSALYEQYF,TGTGCCAGCAGCGCGCTCTACGAGCAGTACTTC
TRBJ1-4,.,TRBV2,TRBD1,CASTLDRAATNEKLFF,TGTGCCAGCACCCTGGACAGGGCTGCAACTAATGAAAAACTGTTTTTT
TRBJ1-5,.,TRBV19,TRBD1,CASSAPGTGSYSNQPQHF,TGTGCCAGTAGTGCACCCGGGACAGGGAGTTATAGCAATCAGCCCCAGCATTTT
TRBJ2-7,.,TRBV11-2,TRBD1,CASSQTPGQAREQYF,TGTGCCAGCAGCCAAACACCGGGACAGGCGAGGGAGCAGTACTTC
TRBJ2-1,.,TRBV28,TRBD1,CASTRDRGGEQFF,TGTGCCAGCACCCGGGACAGGGGTGGTGAGCAGTTCTTC
TRBJ2-5,once,TRBV7-6,.,CASSPVRETQYF,TGTGCCAGCAGCCCCGTCCGAGAGACCCAGTACTTC
TRBJ2-3,.,TRBV28,TRBD2,CASSRTSGSTDTQYF,TGTGCCAGCAGCAGGACTAGCGGGAGCACAGATACGCAGTATTTT
TRBJ2-5,once,TRBV29-1,.,CSVEAVAQYF,TGCAGCGTTGAGGCCGTGGCCCAGTACTTC
TRBJ2-3,.,TRBV5-6,TRBD2,CASSFSGGGDTQYF,TGTGCCAGCAGCTTTAGCGGGGGGGGAGATACGCAGTATTTT
TRBJ1-6,few,TRBV5-4,TRBD1,CASSVQGGHSPLHF,TGTGCCAGCAGCGTCCAGGGGGGTCATTCACCCCTCCACTTT
TRBJ2-3,.,TRBV5-1,.,CASSSEENSDTQYF,TGCGCCAGCAGCTCGGAGGAGAATTCAGATACGCAGTATTTT
TRBJ2-5,.,TRBV30,.,CAWTPRPQETQYF,TGTGCCTGGACGCCTAGGCCACAAGAGACCCAGTACTTC
TRBJ1-4,.,TRBV28,TRBD1,CASSIPGTGREKLFF,TGTGCCAGCAGCATACCTGGGACAGGGAGGGAAAAACTGTTTTTT
TRBJ1-5,.,TRBV29-1,TRBD1,CSVEDDRDGQPQHF,TGCAGCGTTGAAGATGACAGGGATGGTCAGCCCCAGCATTTT
TRBJ1-1,.,TRBV19,TRBD1,CASSKQGMNTEAFF,TGTGCCAGTAGTAAACAGGGGATGAACACTGAAGCTTTCTTT
TRBJ2-1,once,TRBV11-2,.,CASSLVGQGWNNEQFF,TGTGCCAGCAGCTTAGTTGGGCAGGGTTGGAACAATGAGCAGTTCTTC
TRBJ1-6,.,TRBV9,.,CASSVIDSPLHF,TGTGCCAGCAGCGTCATTGATTCACCCCTCCACTTT
TRBJ2-7,.,TRBV3-1/TRBV3-2,.,CASSQATADYEQYF,TGTGCCAGCAGCCAAGCCACAGCCGACTACGAGCAGTACTTC
TRBJ2-1,.,TRBV7-2,TRBD1,CASSLGTEFYNEQFF,TGTGCCAGCAGCTTGGGGACAGAATTCTACAATGAGCAGTTCTTC
TRBJ1-5,.,TRBV11-2,.,CASSPGLLNQPQHF,TGTGCCAGCAGCCCGGGGTTACTCAATCAGCCCCAGCATTTT
TRBJ1-2,.,TRBV7-6,.,CASSSGGENYGYTF,TGTGCCAGCAGCTCCGGGGGTGAGAACTATGGCTACACCTTC
TRBJ1-1,.,TRBV4-1,TRBD1,CASSQDETGVNTEAFF,TGCGCCAGCAGCCAAGATGAGACAGGGGTTAACACTGAAGCTTTCTTT
TRBJ2-1,once,TRBV5-1,TRBD2,CASSSKIQGTKSSYNEQFF,TGCGCCAGCAGCTCTAAAATTCAAGGGACTAAGTCCTCCTACAATGAGCAGTTCTTC
TRBJ2-2,.,TRBV11-3,.,CASSLMSGGELFF,TGTGCCAGCAGCTTAATGAGCGGTGGGGAGCTGTTTTTT
TRBJ2-7,.,TRBV27,.,CASSLSRFQGDYEQYF,TGTGCCAGCAGTTTGAGCCGATTCCAAGGAGACTACGAGCAGTACTTC
TRBJ1-3,.,TRBV30,TRBD1,CAWSEGQAVDTIYF,TGTGCCTGGAGTGAGGGACAGGCCGTGGACACCATATATTTT
TRBJ2-7,.,TRBV11-2,TRBD1,CASSLRPGTGGMDEQYF,TGTGCCAGCAGCTTAAGACCGGGGACAGGGGGGATGGACGAGCAGTACTTC
TRBJ1-1,.,TRBV29-1,.,CSVGVRKNTEAFF,TGCAGCGTTGGGGTCAGGAAGAACACTGAAGCTTTCTTT
TRBJ1-2,.,TRBV7-2,TRBD1,CASSSDRVRSGYTF,TGTGCCAGCAGCTCGGACAGGGTGAGGAGTGGCTACACCTTC
TRBJ2-2,.,TRBV11-3,TRBD2,CASRGPGLAGTGELFF,TGTGCCAGCAGGGGACCGGGACTAGCGGGCACCGGGGAGCTGTTTTTT
TRBJ1-5,.,TRBV6-5,.,CAIRPGGNQPQHF,TGTGCCATCCGCCCGGGTGGAAATCAGCCCCAGCATTTT
TRBJ1-2,.,TRBV11-2,.,CASSPSGNIGGYTF,TGTGCCAGCAGCCCCTCCGGGAATATTGGTGGCTACACCTTC
TRBJ2-1,.,TRBV28,TRBD2,CASVTSGGPYNEQFF,TGTGCCAGCGTAACTAGCGGGGGACCGTACAATGAGCAGTTCTTC
TRBJ2-6,.,TRBV19,.,CASRARTGGANVLTF,TGTGCCAGTAGGGCAAGAACGGGTGGGGCCAACGTCCTGACTTTC
TRBJ1-4,.,TRBV19,TRBD1,CASSISTGGKKLFF,TGTGCCAGTAGTATAAGTACAGGGGGCAAAAAACTGTTTTTT
TRBJ2-3,.,TRBV24-1,TRBD1,CATRRDRAPDTQYF,TGTGCCACACGCCGGGACAGGGCCCCAGATACGCAGTATTTT
TRBJ1-3,.,TRBV5-4,TRBD1,CASSLGQGVNTIYF,TGTGCCAGCAGCTTGGGGCAGGGGGTAAACACCATATATTTT
TRBJ2-5,few,TRBV7-7,TRBD2,CASSFSFQRERETQYF,TGTGCCAGCAGCTTCAGTTTTCAGCGGGAGCGTGAGACCCAGTACTTC
TRBJ2-1,.,TRBV5-1,TRBD2,CASSLVGEGANNEQFF,TGCGCCAGCAGCTTGGTGGGGGAGGGAGCCAACAATGAGCAGTTCTTC
TRBJ2-7,.,TRBV10-3,TRBD1,CAISEHGQGYEQYF,TGTGCCATCAGTGAGCACGGACAGGGCTACGAGCAGTACTTC
TRBJ1-5,.,TRBV27,.,CASSLLSGSGNQPQHF,TGTGCCAGCAGTTTATTATCCGGCAGCGGGAATCAGCCCCAGCATTTT